These 32 T cell receptor beta chains came from one sample sequenced in a study of OX40 agonist ivuxolimab in advanced cancers. Clones were sequenced by immunoSEQ multiplex PCR, and TCRdb holds only the in-frame ones, with some missing. The data show about 35,000 clones, with 84% seen just once and roughly 20% held by the top ten. This specimen was CD4+ or CD8+ T cells sorted from blood, taken in a trial of the OX40 agonist ivuxolimab. These receptors were collected from an adult with an advanced solid tumor such as melanoma, head and neck, liver or kidney cancer.

The chain links TRBV11-2 to TRBJ2-5; 12 bases match TRBD2. The J call may be incorrect, as the DNA end agrees better with TRBJ2-7. Germline-derived CDR1 and CDR2 are SGHAT and FQNNGV. The CDR3 consists of 15 residues. CDR3 loop: CASSPRLAGAYEQYF. CDR3 in DNA: TGTGCCAGCAGCCCAAGACTAGCGGGAGCCTACGAGCAGTACTTC.

The rearrangement links TRBV6-1 to TRBJ2-7; 14 bases align to TRBD2. Trimming cost V 7 bases and J 9 bases; bases outside gene matches: 11. The CDR3 extends over 15 amino acids. Germline lookup yields CDR1 MNHNS and CDR2 SASEGT. CDR3 sequence: CASTVWGLAGERQYF. The CDR3 DNA reads as TGTGCCAGCACAGTCTGGGGACTAGCGGGAGAGAGGCAGTACTTC.

This chain joins TRBV5-1 and TRBJ2-7, with TRBD2 matching over 8 bases. Trimming cost V 3 bases and J 0 bases; bases outside gene matches: 8. The CDR3 consists of 16 residues. Germline values: CDR1 SGHRS, CDR2 YFSETQ. CDR3 coding DNA: TGCGCCAGCAGCTCGTCGGGGGGGAGTCCCTCCTACGAGCAGTACTTC. This translates into CASSSSGGSPSYEQYF.

The chain recombines TRBV9 with TRBJ1-1, with D unresolved. V lost 3 bases to trimming and J lost 0 bases, with 6 bases between them. The germline V gene has CDR1 SGDLS and CDR2 YYNGEE. The CDR3 loop spans 13 amino acids. DNA for the CDR3: TGTGCCAGCAGCGCCGTCGTGAACACTGAAGCTTTCTTT. This encodes CASSAVVNTEAFF.

This chain joins TRBV19 and TRBJ1-4; 7 nucleotides line up with TRBD1. The germline V gene encodes CDR1 LNHDA and CDR2 SQIVND (reference sequence). CDR3 length: 15 amino acids. V lost 6 bases and J lost 0; bases outside the gene matches: 4. The CDR3 coding sequence is TGTGCCAGTAGGGACAGGAGGGCAACTAATGAAAAACTGTTTTTT. Translated: CASRDRRATNEKLFF.

The chain has TRBV7-8 and TRBJ1-1; D remains unclear. Germline CDR1 reads SGHVS; CDR2 reads FQNEAQ. V lost 4 bases and J lost 1, with 13 bases in between. The CDR3 spans 15 residues. For the CDR3, the DNA is TGTGCCAGCAGCTCCTCAATCGCCGGGAACACTGAAGCTTTCTTT. Its protein is CASSSSIAGNTEAFF.

The V gene is TRBV11-2, the J gene TRBJ2-5; 12 positions agree with TRBD2. Matching the DNA end better, TRBJ2-7 makes the J call doubtful. This CDR3 has 19 amino acids. Germline CDR1 SGHAT, CDR2 FQNNGV. Here the CDR3 reads CASSRPGTSGLLSSYEQYF. DNA for the CDR3: TGTGCCAGCAGCCGTCCCGGGACTAGCGGGTTACTGAGCTCCTACGAGCAGTACTTC.

The chain combines TRBV10-3 with TRBJ1-5; D is uncertain. Germline CDR1 reads ENHRY; CDR2 reads SYGVKD. V lost 11 bases and J 0 bases, leaving 5 bases between the germline ends. This CDR3 region has 11 residues. In DNA, the CDR3 is TGTGCCCTGGGTAGCAATCAGCCCCAGCATTTT. This encodes CALGSNQPQHF.

This clone has a handful of counts. The V call is TRBV18, the J call TRBJ1-4, with D possibly being TRBD1 (5 bases). The germline V gene encodes CDR1 KGHSH and CDR2 LQKENI. V lost 4 bases to trimming and J lost 4 bases, with 13 bases between them. CDR3 length equals 15 residues. CDR3 in amino acids: CASSLTQGGNEKLFF. For the CDR3, the DNA is TGTGCCAGCTCACTCACCCAGGGTGGTAATGAAAAACTGTTTTTT.

The V gene is TRBV5-6, the J gene TRBJ2-7; D gene uncertain. CDR1 and CDR2 (germline): SGHDT, YYEEEE. The CDR3 totals 11 residues. V was cut by 1 base and J by 5 bases, with 4 bases left in between. DNA of the CDR3: TGTGCCAGCAGCTTGATCAACGAGCAGTACTTC. This gives the protein CASSLINEQYF.

The V gene is TRBV7-6, the J gene TRBJ2-3; D is ambiguous. The germline V and J ends were trimmed by 3 bases and 2 bases, with 0 bases remaining between them. This CDR3 has 11 residues. From germline, CDR1 is SGHVS and CDR2 FNYEAQ. CDR3: CASSFTDTQYF. The CDR3 DNA reads as TGTGCCAGCAGCTTCACAGATACGCAGTATTTT.

The chain combines TRBV9 with TRBJ2-1; D may be TRBD2 (6 bases). Germline CDR1 is SGDLS and CDR2 is YYNGEE. The CDR3 length is 14 residues. Between the trimmed V and J ends, which lost 0 bases and 4 bases, there was a span of 8 bases. The CDR3 nucleotides are TGTGCCAGCAGCGTAGTTAGCGGTTACAATGAGCAGTTCTTC. This encodes CASSVVSGYNEQFF.

The chain recombines TRBV10-2 with TRBJ1-2; 7 bases agree with TRBD1. Germline V CDR1 and CDR2: WSHSY, SAAADI. This CDR3 is built from 15 residues. Trimming took 6 bases from V and 0 from J; bases not matched to a gene: 7. The CDR3: CASRTPGQANYGYTF. The CDR3 DNA reads as TGCGCCAGCAGAACCCCAGGACAGGCTAACTATGGCTACACCTTC.

This chain uses TRBV18 with TRBJ2-5; the match to TRBD1 covers 7 bases. The germline CDR1 and CDR2 sequences are KGHSH and LQKENI. V gave up 6 bases and J gave up 0 bases; unmatched junction bases: 7. The CDR3 length is 15 residues. The CDR3: CASSHGTEYQETQYF. The CDR3 region has the DNA TGTGCCAGCTCCCACGGGACAGAGTACCAAGAGACCCAGTACTTC.

The chain carries TRBV7-9 and TRBJ2-7, with D unclear. The germline V and J ends were trimmed by 5 bases and 4 bases, with 12 bases remaining between them. CDR3 length: 13 residues. CDR1 is SEHNR and CDR2 is FQNEAQ in the germline V gene (reference sequence). In nucleotides, the CDR3 is TGTGCCAGCAGCACAACCCCTACGTACGAGCAGTACTTC. It codes for CASSTTPTYEQYF.

The gene calls are TRBV28 and TRBJ1-1, with unresolved D. Germline assignment: CDR1 MDHEN and CDR2 SYDVKM. This CDR3 is built from 10 residues. V gave up 8 bases and J gave up 2 bases, with 3 bases separating them. CDR3 DNA: TGTGCCAGCGGCAACACTGAAGCTTTCTTT. It codes for CASGNTEAFF.

The chain employs TRBV5-1 and TRBJ2-5; TRBD2 agrees at 8 bases. CDR3 length equals 14 residues. CDR1 and CDR2 from the germline V gene are SGHRS and YFSETQ. V lost 2 bases to trimming and J lost 5 bases; unmatched junction nucleotides: 5. The CDR3 sequence is CASSFSGGRETQYF. As DNA, the CDR3 is TGCGCCAGCAGCTTCAGTGGCGGGAGGGAGACCCAGTACTTC.

The rearrangement joins TRBV7-2 to TRBJ1-1; no reliable D call. The CDR3 is 13 residues long. Trimming cost V 5 bases and J 2 bases, with 9 bases left between them. Looked up from germline, CDR1 is SGHTA and CDR2 is FQGNSA. The CDR3, as DNA: TGTGCCAGCAGCGTACAGACTAACACTGAAGCTTTCTTT. Translation gives CASSVQTNTEAFF.

CDR3 in amino acids: CASRTGNQPQHF. In DNA, the CDR3 is TGTGCCAGTAGGACAGGCAATCAGCCCCAGCATTTT. This chain links TRBV13 with TRBJ1-5; weak D call: TRBD1 (6 bases). This CDR3 is built from 12 residues. Germline loops: CDR1 PRHDT, CDR2 FYEKMQ (reference sequence). The ends were cut back, 9 bases at V and 2 bases at J, with 8 bases in the middle.

The chain recombines TRBV27 with TRBJ1-1, with no clear D. The CDR3 is 12 amino acids. V lost 6 bases to trimming and J lost 4 bases, with 9 bases between them. Germline V lookup: CDR1 MNHEY, CDR2 SMNVEV (reference sequence). The CDR3 loop reads CASRRSVTEAFF. The CDR3 DNA reads as TGTGCCAGCAGAAGGAGCGTCACTGAAGCTTTCTTT.

This clone came up once. The chain joins TRBV6-5 to TRBJ2-4; perhaps TRBD2 as D (6 bases). The V end was cut by 0 bases, the J end by 9 bases, with 12 bases between. The CDR3 is 14 amino acids. Germline V gene sequence: CDR1 MNHEY, CDR2 SVGAGI. In DNA, the CDR3 is TGTGCCAGCAGTTACTCCCCGGGGGTGGGCATTCAGTACTTC. This sequence encodes CASSYSPGVGIQYF.

This chain joins TRBV19 and TRBJ1-2; D remains ambiguous. Trimming cost V 3 bases and J 4 bases, with 15 bases left between them. Germline-derived CDR1 and CDR2 are LNHDA and SQIVND (reference sequence). This CDR3 region has 15 residues. CDR3 sequence: CASSIIYGPIYGYTF. CDR3 in DNA: TGTGCCAGTAGTATCATATACGGACCGATCTATGGCTACACCTTC.

The rearrangement joins TRBV28 to TRBJ1-1, with D unclear. CDR1 MDHEN and CDR2 SYDVKM come from the germline V gene. V was clipped by 3 bases and J by 11 bases, with 10 bases between them. The CDR3 has 11 amino acids. The CDR3 loop is CASSFGPLAFF. Written as DNA, the CDR3 is TGTGCCAGCAGTTTTGGTCCTTTGGCTTTCTTT.

This rearrangement joins TRBV9 to TRBJ2-1; D possibly corresponds to TRBD1 (7 bases). Germline V gene data show CDR1 as SGDLS and CDR2 as YYNGEE. Trimming stripped 3 bases from V and 9 bases from J, with 10 bases between. The CDR3 spans 12 residues. The CDR3 here is CASSAGGGEQFF. Here the CDR3 DNA reads TGTGCCAGCAGCGCAGGGGGAGGTGAGCAGTTCTTC.

This clone is a singleton in its sample. The gene calls are TRBV7-9 and TRBJ1-1, with D possibly matching TRBD1 (6 bases). Germline V CDR1 and CDR2: SEHNR, FQNEAQ (reference sequence). V was trimmed by 1 base and J by 1 base, leaving 10 bases between them. This CDR3 has 15 amino acids. For the CDR3, the DNA is TGTGCCAGCAGCTTAGGTCAGGGGTCGAACACTGAAGCTTTCTTT. Its translation is CASSLGQGSNTEAFF.

In its sample, this clone was seen once. The V gene is TRBV19, the J gene TRBJ2-1; 16 positions match TRBD2. This CDR3 comprises 13 residues. Trimming cost V 10 bases and J 8 bases; bases outside gene matches: 2. Germline V gives CDR1 LNHDA, CDR2 SQIVND (reference sequence). DNA for the CDR3: TGTGCCACGGGACTAGCGGGGGGGGATGAGCAGTTCTTC. This codes for CATGLAGGDEQFF.

This sequence joins TRBV4-3 and TRBJ1-1; D is unclear. CDR1 and CDR2 (germline): LGHNA, YSLEER. Trimming shortened V by 0 bases and J by 0 bases, and 11 bases separated the two germline ends. The CDR3 has 16 amino acids. This chain's CDR3 is CASSQDGRRLNTEAFF. In DNA form, the CDR3 reads TGCGCCAGCAGCCAAGACGGGCGGAGACTGAACACTGAAGCTTTCTTT.

The CDR3 DNA is TGTGCCAGCAGTTCAGACTACGGGACTAGCCCATACAATGAGCAGTTCTTC. Its translation is CASSSDYGTSPYNEQFF. The chain joins TRBV28 to TRBJ2-1; 9 positions match TRBD2. Losses at the gene ends were 4 bases for V and 4 bases for J; bases not matched to a gene: 11. The CDR3 is made up of 17 amino acids. Germline V lookup: CDR1 MDHEN, CDR2 SYDVKM.

The chain carries TRBV27 and TRBJ2-3, with TRBD2 identical over 10 bases. Germline-derived CDR1 and CDR2 are MNHEY and SMNVEV (reference sequence). V trimming: 5 bases; J trimming: 2 bases; junction bases outside the gene matches: 7. The CDR3 extends over 16 amino acids. Here the CDR3 DNA reads TGTGCCAGCAGTAAACAAGCGGGAGGGTACACAGATACGCAGTATTTT. Translated, it gives CASSKQAGGYTDTQYF.

This clone was seen only once. V usage is TRBV23-1 and J usage is TRBJ2-5; D could derive from TRBD1 or TRBD2 (6 bases each). TRBV23-1 is given ORF status, its function remaining uncertain. The germline V and J ends were trimmed by 4 bases and 5 bases, with 17 bases remaining between them. The CDR3 is made up of 15 amino acids. CDR3 sequence reads: CASSRSRRGCETQYF. The CDR3 DNA reads as TGCGCCAGCAGTCGATCTCGGAGGGGGTGCGAGACCCAGTACTTC.

This clone was recorded only once. This chain joins TRBV4-2 and TRBJ2-1; D unclear. From germline, CDR1 is LGHNA and CDR2 YNFKEQ. The CDR3 sequence is 17 residues long. The ends were cut back, 4 bases at V and 0 bases at J, with 16 bases in the middle. CDR3 nucleotides: TGTGCCAGCAGCCCCGAATTAGTTTCTAGCTCCTACAATGAGCAGTTCTTC. Protein product: CASSPELVSSSYNEQFF.

The chain couples TRBV27 to TRBJ2-7; D is possibly TRBD2 (6 bases). The CDR3 is 13 amino acids. With 3 bases removed from V and 3 bases from J, the gap between germline ends came to 9 bases. CDR1 is MNHEY and CDR2 is SMNVEV in the germline V gene (reference sequence). CDR3 bases: TGTGCCAGCAGTTTTGGGACTGGCTACGAGCAGTACTTC. This encodes CASSFGTGYEQYF.